This T cell receptor (beta chain) is drawn from a study of human T cells and chemical hapten exposure. Study-level information: The variation in per-sample TCR yields arose mainly from small differences in pooled library volumes. General study points: Having alopecia, donors may respond immunologically unlike healthy people. Patch test scores rose with PT1 expanded TCR counts, a positive correlation.

The time point here: patch test 1, 2 weeks after DPC sensitization. This sample's treatment: therapeutic diphenylcyclopropenone sensitization with weekly scalp DPC. Each patch test followed a blood draw. The germline CDR1 and CDR2 sequences are LNHDA and SQIVND (reference sequence). The V end was cut by 3 bases, the J end by 6 bases, with 14 bases between. The CDR3 is made up of 14 amino acids. TCRdb re-called the RACE reads through MiXCR, storing one row per CDR3 protein. The table includes some 15,000 distinct CDR3 sequences, less than 20% detected once. This clonotype is deemed medium-sized. Its target is not known.

V gene TRBV19 combines with J gene TRBJ1-2; D is uncertain. This TCR was sampled from a woman aged 30 to 39 with alopecia areata. Some clones in this sample may be carry-over from other donors' samples. Material: whole blood, obtained in connection with sensitization to the hapten diphenylcyclopropenone (DPC). DNA of the CDR3: TGTGCCAGTAGTATCTTAGTCCGAGGGAATGGCTACACCTTC. Translating it yields CASSILVRGNGYTF.